This T cell receptor beta chain was documented in a study of PD-L1 blockade in urothelial cancer. Study overall: Patients' histories included 0 to 3 prior chemotherapy regimens.

Profiling relied on immunoSEQ multiplex PCR, and the TCRdb table lists in-frame clones only, not all of them. In the table there are 60,000 or so clones, 81% of which are singletons. Germline values: CDR1 SGHNT, CDR2 YYREEE (reference sequence). Trimming stripped 0 bases from V and 6 bases from J, with 12 bases between. The CDR3 totals 14 residues. The time point denotes: pretreatment peripheral blood. Disease in patients was locally advanced or metastatic urothelial carcinoma. This sequence was found in a man aged 65-85 years with urothelial cancer. The chain links TRBV5-4 to TRBJ1-1; D not resolved. Specimen: PBMCs, collected around atezolizumab (anti-PD-L1) treatment. CDR3 nucleotide sequence: TGTGCCAGCAGCTTGGAGAGCCAGGCCCCTGAAGCTTTCTTT. Its translation is CASSLESQAPEAFF.